The 7 T cell receptor beta chains in this list originate from one sample, sequenced in a study of OX40 agonist ivuxolimab in advanced cancers. The library was produced with the immunoSEQ multiplex PCR assay. This immuneACCESS table, as held by TCRdb, lists in-frame sequences with V and J called but not all clones. Of the missing ones, under half trace to an unresolved V gene in checked studies; the others have no known cause. Here the sample has tens of thousands of clones; almost 85% occur a single time. More than 5.5% of the sample lies in the top ten. This sample comprised CD4+ or CD8+ T cells sorted from blood, obtained in a trial of the OX40 agonist ivuxolimab. The receptor source for this set is an adult with an advanced solid tumor such as melanoma, head and neck, liver or kidney cancer.

The rearrangement uses TRBV19 and TRBJ1-1; D may be TRBD1 (5 bases). The CDR3 covers 13 residues. V gave up 10 bases and J gave up 1 base, with 13 bases separating them. Germline-derived CDR1 and CDR2 are LNHDA and SQIVND (reference sequence). CDR3 residues: CAIRHRKNTEAFF. CDR3 nucleotide sequence: TGTGCCATTAGACACAGGAAGAACACTGAAGCTTTCTTT.

The chain employs TRBV5-1 and TRBJ1-5; the D is unclear. The V end was cut by 1 base, the J end by 6 bases, with 8 bases between. The CDR3 is made up of 13 amino acids. CDR1 SGHRS and CDR2 YFSETQ come from the germline V gene. This CDR3 is CASSLRGSQPQHF. The CDR3 DNA follows: TGCGCCAGCAGCTTGCGGGGAAGTCAGCCCCAGCATTTT.

The DNA of the CDR3 is TGTGCCAGCAGCGTAGTGGCGGGGGGGCTCAATGAGCAGTTCTTC. This encodes CASSVVAGGLNEQFF. The chain links TRBV9 to TRBJ2-1; 9 positions match TRBD2. The germline V gene has CDR1 SGDLS and CDR2 YYNGEE. V shed 0 bases and J 6 bases; nucleotides not matched to a gene: 4. This CDR3 spans 15 amino acids.

The chain uses TRBV18 and TRBJ1-4; D may be TRBD1 (5 bases). The length of the CDR3 is 14 residues. Trimming shortened V by 2 bases and J by 7 bases, and 11 bases separated the two germline ends. Per the germline V gene, CDR1 is KGHSH and CDR2 is LQKENI. DNA of the CDR3: TGTGCCAGCTCACCAGCAGGGCTAGGTGAAAAACTGTTTTTT. It translates to CASSPAGLGEKLFF.

The CDR3 region has the DNA TGTGCCAGCAGCTTAACGGGCAGGGTGGGGGAGACCCAGTACTTC. This encodes CASSLTGRVGETQYF. The V and J genes are TRBV7-3 and TRBJ2-5; D is perhaps TRBD1 (5 bases). CDR1 is SGHTA, CDR2 FQGTGA, per germline. There are 15 residues in the CDR3. V gave up 0 bases and J gave up 5 bases, with 13 bases separating them.

A few counts support this clone. This rearrangement joins TRBV30 to TRBJ2-1, with D maybe TRBD2 (6 bases). The CDR3 length is 12 residues. Germline CDR1 and CDR2: GTSNPN and SVGIG (reference sequence). The V end was cut by 5 bases, the J end by 7 bases, with 12 bases between. DNA for the CDR3: TGTGCCTGGGCGGGGAGTGCGAATGAGCAGTTCTTC. Protein product: CAWAGSANEQFF.

The chain uses TRBV5-4 and TRBJ2-7; 14 nucleotides line up with TRBD2. The germline V gene has CDR1 SGHNT and CDR2 YYREEE (reference sequence). This CDR3 region has 18 residues. V shed 3 bases, J shed 2 bases, and the junction held 10 bases outside the gene matches. The DNA for the CDR3 is TGTGCCAGCAGCTGGCGACTAGCGGGGGGGACCATCACCTACGAGCAGTACGTC. Translation: CASSWRLAGGTITYEQYV.